This T cell receptor (beta chain) came from a study of human T cells and chemical hapten exposure. Study-wide context: The study traced per-sample TCR yield variation mainly to small differences in pooled library volumes. General study points: TCRs whose frequency exceeded 1 in 1000 remained the same following DPC sensitization.

The library tagged each cDNA molecule with unique molecular identifiers. Per the original methods: There were a median of approximately 88,000 TCRs per sample, with a range from roughly 20,000 to 750,000. TCRdb passed the 5' RACE reads through MiXCR, listing each CDR3 protein once. TCRdb's processing, not the authors', yielded these V and J calls. Of over 70,000 distinct CDR3 sequences listed, roughly 15% were seen once; the top ten hold under 7.5%. This clonotype was observed a few times. Its antigen is unknown. Total RNA extraction was carried out from unfractionated whole blood. This TCR derives from a female donor in good health.

In DNA, the CDR3 is TGTGCCAGCAGTCTACAGGGACTTAGCCAAAACATTCAGTACTTC. This translates into CASSLQGLSQNIQYF. The gene calls are TRBV28 and TRBJ2-4; D possibly matches TRBD1 or TRBD2 (6 bases each). Trimming pared 5 bases from V and 5 bases from J, leaving 16 bases between. CDR1 and CDR2 (germline): MDHEN, SYDVKM. The CDR3 has 15 amino acids. Full variable domain (outside the CDR3, taken from reference TRBV28 and TRBJ2-4): DVKVTQSSRYLVKRTGEKVFLECVQDMDHENMFWYRQDPGLGLRLIYFSYDVKMKEKGDIPEGYSVSREKKERFSLILESASTNQTSMYLCASSLQGLSQNIQYFGAGTRLSVL.